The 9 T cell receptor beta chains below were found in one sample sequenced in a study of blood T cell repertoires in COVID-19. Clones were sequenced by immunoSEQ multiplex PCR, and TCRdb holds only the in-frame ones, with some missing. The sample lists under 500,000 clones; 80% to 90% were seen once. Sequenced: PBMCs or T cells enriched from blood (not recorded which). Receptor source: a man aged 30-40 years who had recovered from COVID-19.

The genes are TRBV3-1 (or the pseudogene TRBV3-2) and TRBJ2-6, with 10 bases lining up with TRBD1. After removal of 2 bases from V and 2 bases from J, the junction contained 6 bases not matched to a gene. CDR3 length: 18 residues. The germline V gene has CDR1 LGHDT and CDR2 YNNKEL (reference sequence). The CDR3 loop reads CASSQTGTGVAGANVLTF. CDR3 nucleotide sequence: TGTGCCAGCAGCCAAACCGGGACAGGGGTCGCTGGGGCCAACGTCCTGACTTTC.

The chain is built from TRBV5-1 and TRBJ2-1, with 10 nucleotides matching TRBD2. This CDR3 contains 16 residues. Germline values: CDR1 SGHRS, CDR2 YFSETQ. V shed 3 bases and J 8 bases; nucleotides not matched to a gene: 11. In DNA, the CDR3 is TGCGCCAGCAGCTGGAGCTCTAGCGGGAGCCTAGATGAGCAGTTCTTC. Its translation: CASSWSSSGSLDEQFF.

The CDR3 DNA reads TGCGCCAGCAGCCCCGGATGGGGCCCCTACAATGAGCAGTTCTTC. The encoded protein is CASSPGWGPYNEQFF. The rearrangement links TRBV5-1 to TRBJ2-1; D is possibly TRBD1 (5 bases). The CDR3 runs to 15 residues. CDR1 and CDR2 (germline): SGHRS, YFSETQ. The V end lost 4 bases, the J end lost 2 bases, and 13 bases lay between the germline ends.

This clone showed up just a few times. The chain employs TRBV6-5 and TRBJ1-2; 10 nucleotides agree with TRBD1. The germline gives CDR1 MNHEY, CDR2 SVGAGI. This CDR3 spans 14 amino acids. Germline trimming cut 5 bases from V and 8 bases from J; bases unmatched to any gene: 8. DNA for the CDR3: TGTGCCAGCAGTCGGGACAGGGGCGCCCAGGGCTACACCTTC. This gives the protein CASSRDRGAQGYTF.

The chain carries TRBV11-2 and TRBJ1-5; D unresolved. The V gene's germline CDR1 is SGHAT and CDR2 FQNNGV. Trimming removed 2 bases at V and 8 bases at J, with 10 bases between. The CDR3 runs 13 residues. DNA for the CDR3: TGTGCCAGCAGCTTATCCCCCGTTAAGCCCCAGCATTTT. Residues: CASSLSPVKPQHF.

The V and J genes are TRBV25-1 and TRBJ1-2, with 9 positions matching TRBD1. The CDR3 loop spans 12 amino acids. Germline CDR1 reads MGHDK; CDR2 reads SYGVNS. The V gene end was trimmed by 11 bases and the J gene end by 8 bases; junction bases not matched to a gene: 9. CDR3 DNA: TGTGCCTGTACGAGGACAGGGGAAGGCTACACCTTC. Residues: CACTRTGEGYTF.

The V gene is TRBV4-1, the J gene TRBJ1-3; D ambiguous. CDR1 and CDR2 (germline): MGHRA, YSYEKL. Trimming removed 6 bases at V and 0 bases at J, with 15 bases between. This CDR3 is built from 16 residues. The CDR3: CASSRTGSLSGNTIYF. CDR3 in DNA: TGCGCCAGCAGTCGCACCGGGTCCCTCTCTGGAAACACCATATATTTT.

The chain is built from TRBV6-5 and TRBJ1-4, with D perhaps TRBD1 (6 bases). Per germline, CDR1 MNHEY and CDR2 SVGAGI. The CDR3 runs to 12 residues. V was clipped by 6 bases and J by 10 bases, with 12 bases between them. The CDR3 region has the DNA TGTGCCAGCAGGGGGGACAAAGGAAAACTGTTTTTT. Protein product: CASRGDKGKLFF.

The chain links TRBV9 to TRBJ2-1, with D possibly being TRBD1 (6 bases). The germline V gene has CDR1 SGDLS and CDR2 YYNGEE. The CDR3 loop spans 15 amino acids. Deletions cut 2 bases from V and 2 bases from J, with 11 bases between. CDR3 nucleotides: TGTGCCAGCAGCGTTAGGGGGAGCGCCTACAATGAGCAGTTCTTC. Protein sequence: CASSVRGSAYNEQFF.